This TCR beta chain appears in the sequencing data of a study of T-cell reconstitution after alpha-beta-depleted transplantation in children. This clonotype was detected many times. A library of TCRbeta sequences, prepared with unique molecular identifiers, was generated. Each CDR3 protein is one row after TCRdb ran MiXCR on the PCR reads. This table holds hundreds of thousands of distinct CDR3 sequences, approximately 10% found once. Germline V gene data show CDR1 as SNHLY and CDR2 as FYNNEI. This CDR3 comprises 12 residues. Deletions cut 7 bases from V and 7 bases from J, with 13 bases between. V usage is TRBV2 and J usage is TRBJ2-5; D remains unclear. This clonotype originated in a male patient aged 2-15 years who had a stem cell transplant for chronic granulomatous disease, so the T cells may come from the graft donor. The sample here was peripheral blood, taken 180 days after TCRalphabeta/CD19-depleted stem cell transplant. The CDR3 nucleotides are TGTGCCAGCACTCTACTTGAGTCGACCCAGTACTTC. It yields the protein CASTLLESTQYF. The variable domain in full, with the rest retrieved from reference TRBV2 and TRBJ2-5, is EPEVTQTPSHQVTQMGQEVILRCVPISNHLYFYWYRQILGQKVEFLVSFYNNEISEKSEIFDDQFSVERPDGSNFTLKIRSTKLEDSAMYFCASTLLESTQYFGPGTRLLVL.